The 24 T cell receptor beta chains listed next were all sequenced from one sample in a study of PD-L1 blockade in urothelial cancer. The data were produced by immunoSEQ multiplex PCR, yet TCRdb's version contains in-frame clones alone and is incomplete. Of about 76,000 clones in the sample, 84% were seen once. Sequenced here: PBMCs, sampled around atezolizumab (anti-PD-L1) treatment. The source is a man between 65 and 80 years old with urothelial cancer.

V usage is TRBV27 and J usage is TRBJ1-2; no definite D call. CDR3 size: 11 residues. From germline, CDR1 is MNHEY and CDR2 SMNVEV (reference sequence). The CDR3 bases are TGTCCACCTGACACTAACTATGGCTACACCTTC. Residues: CPPDTNYGYTF.

The genes are TRBV13 and TRBJ1-6; TRBD1 agrees at 8 bases. The CDR3 has 14 residues. V trimming: 6 bases; J trimming: 14 bases; junction bases outside the gene matches: 12. The germline V gene encodes CDR1 PRHDT and CDR2 FYEKMQ (reference sequence). The CDR3 DNA reads TGTGCCAGCAGGTACAGGGGGTTTCAGGGATCCCTCCACTTT. This encodes CASRYRGFQGSLHF.

This chain uses TRBV15 with TRBJ2-5; 10 positions agree with TRBD1. The V gene's germline CDR1 is LNHNV and CDR2 YYDKDF (reference sequence). CDR3 length: 16 amino acids. The V and J ends lost 3 bases and 4 bases, in that order; junction bases with no gene match: 8. CDR3 amino acids: CATSRTRTGGGETQYF. CDR3 nucleotide sequence: TGTGCCACCAGCAGGACGCGGACAGGGGGGGGAGAGACCCAGTACTTC.

J is TRBJ1-5 and V is TRBV10-2; weak D call: TRBD1 (6 bases). The germline gives CDR1 WSHSY, CDR2 SAAADI. V lost 0 bases, J lost 3 bases, and 12 bases lay in between. The CDR3 is 16 amino acids. CDR3 in amino acids: CASSESDRNFNQPQHF. The CDR3, as DNA: TGCGCCAGCAGTGAGTCCGACAGGAACTTCAATCAGCCCCAGCATTTT.

This chain connects TRBV7-9 to TRBJ2-7, with D possibly being TRBD1 (6 bases). Germline V gives CDR1 SEHNR, CDR2 FQNEAQ (reference sequence). This CDR3 comprises 13 residues. Trimming took off 5 bases at V and 1 base at J, with 9 bases between the two ends. For the CDR3, the DNA is TGTGCCAGCAGCCCAGACAGGTCCTACGAGCAGTACTTC. Residues: CASSPDRSYEQYF. The whole variable domain, filled in from reference TRBV7-9 and TRBJ2-7, reads DTGVSQNPRHKITKRGQNVTFRCDPISEHNRLYWYRQTLGQGPEFLTYFQNEAQLEKSRLLSDRFSAERPKGSFSTLEIQRTEQGDSAMYLCASSPDRSYEQYFGPGTRLTVT.

The count of this clone is one. The chain couples TRBV9 to TRBJ1-5, with TRBD1 identical over 7 bases. V gave up 3 bases and J gave up 3 bases; unmatched junction bases: 9. This CDR3 comprises 16 residues. Germline-derived CDR1 and CDR2 are SGDLS and YYNGEE. The DNA of the CDR3 is TGTGCCAGCAGCGATTCGGACAGGACTTTCAATCAGCCCCAGCATTTT. Its translation is CASSDSDRTFNQPQHF.

The V and J genes are TRBV5-5 and TRBJ2-7; D remains unclear. Between the trimmed V and J ends, which lost 0 bases and 0 bases, there was a span of 4 bases. The CDR3 is made up of 13 amino acids. Germline V lookup: CDR1 SGHKS, CDR2 YYEKEE (reference sequence). Here the CDR3 reads CASSLGSSYEQYF. The CDR3 bases are TGTGCCAGCAGCTTGGGCAGCTCCTACGAGCAGTACTTC.

This clone was seen just once. The V call is TRBV19, the J call TRBJ2-4; maybe TRBD1 (5 bases). Germline lookup yields CDR1 LNHDA and CDR2 SQIVND (reference sequence). The CDR3 runs 15 residues. V was clipped by 3 bases and J by 0 bases, with 9 bases between them. In DNA form, the CDR3 reads TGTGCCAGTAGTATCGCAGGGTTAGCCAAAAACATTCAGTACTTC. Translation gives CASSIAGLAKNIQYF. Together with reference TRBV19 and TRBJ2-4, the CDR3 gives the full variable domain: DGGITQSPKYLFRKEGQNVTLSCEQNLNHDAMYWYRQDPGQGLRLIYYSQIVNDFQKGDIAEGYSVSREKKESFPLTVTSAQKNPTAFYLCASSIAGLAKNIQYFGAGTRLSVL.

The V call is TRBV7-8, the J call TRBJ2-7, with D possibly matching TRBD2 (5 bases). This CDR3 comprises 14 residues. CDR1 is SGHVS, CDR2 FQNEAQ, per germline. The V and J ends lost 1 base and 6 bases respectively, with 13 bases between them. The CDR3 protein is CASSLVPGLSEQYF. Here the CDR3 DNA reads TGTGCCAGCAGCTTAGTTCCGGGGTTGTCCGAGCAGTACTTC.

This clone showed up just once. The rearrangement joins TRBV10-2 to TRBJ2-1; 9 nucleotides agree with TRBD2. The ends lost 3 bases at V and 3 bases at J; junction bases unmatched: 6. The CDR3 is 16 amino acids. CDR1 and CDR2 from the germline V gene are WSHSY and SAAADI. The CDR3 DNA reads TGCGCCAGCAGTGACCTTGGCGGGAGGGTCTACAATGAGCAGTTCTTC. It translates to CASSDLGGRVYNEQFF.

The table lists this clone with a few counts. The chain carries TRBV19 and TRBJ1-1; tentatively, D is TRBD1 (6 bases). Germline V gene data show CDR1 as LNHDA and CDR2 as SQIVND (reference sequence). V lost 2 bases and J lost 5, with 15 bases in between. CDR3 size: 15 residues. This chain's CDR3 is CASSISGGLGTEAFF. The CDR3 DNA reads as TGTGCCAGTAGTATATCGGGGGGCCTGGGGACTGAAGCTTTCTTT.

This clone is a singleton in its sample. V is TRBV15 and J is TRBJ2-3; a possible D gene is TRBD1 (6 bases). Per the germline V gene, CDR1 is LNHNV and CDR2 is YYDKDF (reference sequence). V gave up 1 base and J gave up 2 bases, with 13 bases separating them. This CDR3 spans 16 amino acids. CDR3 residues: CATSRGTGTYTDTQYF. The CDR3 DNA reads as TGTGCCACCAGCAGAGGAACAGGGACCTACACAGATACGCAGTATTTT.

This chain links TRBV10-1 with TRBJ2-7, with D possibly being TRBD1 (5 bases). V lost 6 bases to trimming and J lost 6 bases, with 15 bases between them. CDR1 is WNHNN, CDR2 SYGVQD, per germline (reference sequence). CDR3 size: 13 residues. The CDR3 loop is CASRTRESGEQYF. The CDR3 DNA reads as TGCGCCAGCAGGACCAGGGAATCCGGCGAGCAGTACTTC.

The genes are TRBV6-6 and TRBJ2-1; 9 nucleotides agree with TRBD1. V gave up 2 bases and J gave up 11 bases; unmatched junction bases: 4. The CDR3 sequence is 13 residues long. Germline CDR1 reads MNHNY; CDR2 reads SVGAGI (reference sequence). This CDR3 reads CASSYGTGQKQFF. The CDR3 DNA reads as TGTGCCAGCAGTTACGGGACAGGGCAAAAGCAGTTCTTC.

J is TRBJ2-7 and V is TRBV7-3; TRBD1 matches at 12 bases. This CDR3 is built from 15 residues. CDR1 is SGHTA and CDR2 is FQGTGA in the germline V gene. The trim removed 3 bases at V and 5 bases at J, leaving 5 bases unmatched. In DNA, the CDR3 is TGTGCCAGCAGCTTCACCGGGACAGGGGGCAACGAGCAGTACTTC. This sequence encodes CASSFTGTGGNEQYF.

V gene TRBV15 combines with J gene TRBJ2-1; 7 bases match TRBD2. CDR3 length: 14 amino acids. The V and J ends lost 3 bases and 8 bases, in that order; junction bases with no gene match: 7. Germline V CDR1 and CDR2: LNHNV, YYDKDF (reference sequence). CDR3 DNA sequence: TGTGCCACCAGCAGGGGCTCTAGCGGCCATGAGCAGTTCTTC. It specifies CATSRGSSGHEQFF. Full variable domain (remainder filled in from reference TRBV15 and TRBJ2-1): DAMVIQNPRYQVTQFGKPVTLSCSQTLNHNVMYWYQQKSSQAPKLLFHYYDKDFNNEADTPDNFQSRRPNTSFCFLDIRSPGLGDTAMYLCATSRGSSGHEQFFGPGTRLTVL.

Worth noting for this clone: The junction does not match germline at one end; this may be a read error. The chain is built from TRBV5-1 and TRBJ2-7; 10 positions match TRBD2. The CDR3 extends over 13 amino acids. Germline values: CDR1 SGHRS, CDR2 YFSETQ. The CDR3 protein is CASSPGAGGAPFF. CDR3 DNA sequence: TGCGCCAGCAGCCCCGGAGCGGGAGGGGCACCATTCTTC.

This clone was detected only a few times. The DNA for the CDR3 is TGTGCCAGCAGCTCTACAGGGGCCTATGGCTACACCTTC. This codes for CASSSTGAYGYTF. This sequence joins TRBV5-4 and TRBJ1-2; TRBD1 matches at 7 bases. Germline V gene lookup returns CDR1 SGHNT and CDR2 YYREEE (reference sequence). The CDR3 contains 13 residues. With 3 bases clipped from V and 4 bases from J, the junction kept 3 bases outside the gene matches.

The genes are TRBV2 and TRBJ1-1, with D tentatively TRBD1 (5 bases). V lost 6 bases and J lost 6, with 14 bases in between. The CDR3 is made up of 13 amino acids. Per the germline V gene, CDR1 is SNHLY and CDR2 is FYNNEI. CDR3 sequence (DNA): TGTGCCAGCAGAGGATGGGGGGGGTCTGAAGCTTTCTTT. It encodes CASRGWGGSEAFF.

The chain has TRBV6-4 and TRBJ1-5; D gene ambiguous. Germline values: CDR1 MRHNA, CDR2 SNTAGT. This CDR3 comprises 14 residues. The V end lost 5 bases, the J end lost 0 bases, and 8 bases lay between the germline ends. CDR3 DNA sequence: TGTGCCAGCAGTCCTGAGTTTAGCAATCAGCCCCAGCATTTT. Translated, it gives CASSPEFSNQPQHF.

This clone showed up just once. The chain employs TRBV6-5 and TRBJ2-1, with 7 bases fitting TRBD1. CDR3 length: 14 residues. CDR1 is MNHEY and CDR2 is SVGAGI in the germline V gene. V was pared by 6 bases and J by 8 bases, with 10 bases of the junction left unmatched. The CDR3 here is CASRGWTGWDEQFF. The DNA of the CDR3 is TGTGCCAGCAGGGGGTGGACAGGCTGGGATGAGCAGTTCTTC.

V gene TRBV6-1 combines with J gene TRBJ2-1, with D maybe TRBD2 (5 bases). In germline, CDR1 is MNHNS, CDR2 SASEGT. This CDR3 region has 15 residues. V shed 5 bases and J shed 4 bases, with 15 bases lying between them. In DNA, the CDR3 is TGTGCCAGCAGTAGCCGGGATGGTCTGTACAATGAGCAGTTCTTC. It specifies CASSSRDGLYNEQFF.

V and J are TRBV6-1 and TRBJ2-3, with D possibly being TRBD2 (5 bases). Trimming stripped 4 bases from V and 0 bases from J, with 11 bases between. Germline V gives CDR1 MNHNS, CDR2 SASEGT. CDR3 length: 15 amino acids. In nucleotides, the CDR3 is TGTGCCAGCAGTGTCGGTGGCGGGAGCACAGATACGCAGTATTTT. It translates to CASSVGGGSTDTQYF.

The CDR3 DNA reads as TGCGCCAGCAGCTTTAGCGACCCGGGGCAAGAGACCCAGTACTTC. Translation: CASSFSDPGQETQYF. The J gene is TRBJ2-5, the V gene TRBV5-1; maybe TRBD2 (5 bases). CDR3 length: 15 residues. V lost 2 bases to trimming and J lost 2 bases, with 13 bases between them. Germline V gives CDR1 SGHRS, CDR2 YFSETQ.